Included here is one TCR beta chain sequence, with context. Its antigen specificity is not known. Base qualities are not at hand, and no much larger clone is one base apart. Reading the label with the study, this specimen's time point is: after neoadjuvant nivolumab, at surgical resection. The patients had newly diagnosed stage II-IVA oral cavity squamous cell carcinoma and had not received any prior systemic or radiation treatment. The cohort was made up of patients with locally advanced, HPV-negative oral cavity squamous cell carcinoma. No culture maintenance or expansion was done, as the peripheral blood mononuclear cells went straight to analysis. The samples were obtained from a longitudinal correlative study of a single-arm phase II trial testing neoadjuvant nivolumab in oral cavity squamous cell carcinoma. Subject-matched pre- and post-treatment PBMCs and tumors from three responders and three non-responders were subjected to genomic DNA-based TCRbeta sequencing. Peripheral blood mononuclear cells were drawn once before nivolumab treatment and a second time after treatment, when surgery took place. Genomic DNA was isolated from PBMCs using the Maxwell RSC DNA from Cells kit.

For deep sequencing of PBMC libraries, mostly 450 to 600 ng of input genomic DNA was used, and six replicates were run per sample. Following the manufacturer's instructions, the team built TCRbeta libraries using the immunoSEQ hsTCRbeta kit. An Illumina NovaSeq 6000 S4 flow cell was used to sequence the final libraries, which had first been combined to 3 nM. Under the source paper's analysis protocol: Raw data preprocessing and quality control were performed with the immunoSEQ Analyzer. The analysis was restricted to productive rearrangements, with each unique CDR3 amino acid sequence defining a clonotype. Repertoire clonality was estimated as the Gini-Simpson index, which was computed with the R package tcR. Student's t test was used to compare Gini indices, while Pearson correlation assessed associations with tumor size change. TCRdb took over this immuneACCESS table, retaining in-frame rearrangements with V and J assigned. Such tables are incomplete; in checked studies, under half of the missing clones stem from an unresolved V gene, and the remainder is unexplained. For V, J and clone size, that table is used; D and trimming come from the DNA. The sample table records some 30,000 clones; just under 80% of these occur just once. Around 3.3% of the sample belongs to the ten largest clones.

These data belong to a study of neoadjuvant anti-PD-1 for oral cavity cancer (TCRdb year 2021). With respect to the entire study: Before undergoing curative-intent surgical resection, most patients got three to four biweekly nivolumab doses at 3 mg/kg. For patients who did not progress, a fourth nivolumab dose was given around day 43, followed by definitive surgical resection on days 50-56. Patients with complete response, partial response or stable disease by RECIST 1.1 were defined as responders, whereas patients with progression were defined as non-responders. The parent correlative cohort included about a dozen patients, with an approximately 35% response rate.

Here is what the overall study found, with its caveats: The TCR analyses had only a few patients in each response group, and the authors called for validation in larger cohorts. After neoadjuvant nivolumab, significantly higher T cell clonality (Gini index) was found within PBMCs in non-responders than in responders. Higher pretreatment blood Treg/Th17 ratios correlated with higher pretreatment blood TCRbeta clonality and lower post-treatment tumor TCRbeta clonality.

The germline V gene (reference sequence) yields MNHEY for CDR1 and SMNVEV for CDR2. From its cysteine to its phenylalanine, the CDR3 spans 13 amino acids. Of all the DNA, just the CDR3 is kept, 39 bases in frame from base 1. V loses 8 bases at its end and J loses 3 bases; junction bases beyond the gene matches: 4. The chain is made from TRBV27 and TRBJ2-1; 7 bases in between match TRBD2. This TCR derives from a person between 40 and 80 years old with oral cavity squamous cell carcinoma. The sample was PBMCs, taken after nivolumab (anti-PD-1) treatment. This receptor has the CDR3 CASLGGIYNEQFF. The sequence in DNA is TGTGCCAGCCTCGGGGGGATCTACAATGAGCAGTTCTTC.